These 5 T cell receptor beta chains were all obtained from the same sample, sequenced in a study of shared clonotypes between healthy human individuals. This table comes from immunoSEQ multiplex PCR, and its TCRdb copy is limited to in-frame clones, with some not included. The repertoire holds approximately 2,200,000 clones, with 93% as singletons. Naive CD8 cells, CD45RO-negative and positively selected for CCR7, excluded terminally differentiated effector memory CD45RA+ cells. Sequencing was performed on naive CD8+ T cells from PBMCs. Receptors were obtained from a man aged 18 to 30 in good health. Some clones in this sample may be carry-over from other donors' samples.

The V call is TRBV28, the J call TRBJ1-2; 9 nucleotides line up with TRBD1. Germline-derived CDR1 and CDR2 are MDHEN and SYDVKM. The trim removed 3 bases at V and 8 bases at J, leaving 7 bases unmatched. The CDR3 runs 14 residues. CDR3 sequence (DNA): TGTGCCAGCAGTTTCCGGACAGGGGCGTGGGGCTACACCTTC. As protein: CASSFRTGAWGYTF.

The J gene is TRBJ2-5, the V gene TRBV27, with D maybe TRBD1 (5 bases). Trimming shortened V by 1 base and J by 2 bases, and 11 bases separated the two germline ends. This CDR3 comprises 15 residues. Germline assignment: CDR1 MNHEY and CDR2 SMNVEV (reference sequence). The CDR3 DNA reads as TGTGCCAGCAGTTTATTAGGGGTCGGGCAAGAGACCCAGTACTTC. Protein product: CASSLLGVGQETQYF.

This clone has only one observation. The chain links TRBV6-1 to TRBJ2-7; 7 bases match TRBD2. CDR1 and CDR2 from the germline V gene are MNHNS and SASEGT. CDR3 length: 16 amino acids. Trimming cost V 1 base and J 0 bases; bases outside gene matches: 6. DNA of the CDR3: TGTGCCAGCAGTGAAGAGAGCGGGATTCCCTCCTACGAGCAGTACTTC. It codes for CASSEESGIPSYEQYF.

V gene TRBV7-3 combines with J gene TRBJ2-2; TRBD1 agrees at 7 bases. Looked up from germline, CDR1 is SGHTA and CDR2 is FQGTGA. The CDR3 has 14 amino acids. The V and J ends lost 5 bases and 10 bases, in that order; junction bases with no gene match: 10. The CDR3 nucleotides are TGTGCCAGCAGCGAGAACAGGGGTTCGGCGGAGCTGTTTTTT. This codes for CASSENRGSAELFF. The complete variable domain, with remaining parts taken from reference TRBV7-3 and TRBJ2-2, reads GAGVSQTPSNKVTEKGKYVELRCDPISGHTALYWYRQSLGQGPEFLIYFQGTGAADDSGLPNDRFFAVRPEGSVSTLKIQRTERGDSAVYLCASSENRGSAELFFGEGSRLTVL.

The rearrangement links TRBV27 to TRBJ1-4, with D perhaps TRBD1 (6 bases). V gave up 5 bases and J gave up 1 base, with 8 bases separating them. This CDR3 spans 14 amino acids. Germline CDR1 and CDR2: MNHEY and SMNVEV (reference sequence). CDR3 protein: CASSPQGTNEKLFF. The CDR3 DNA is TGTGCCAGCAGTCCACAGGGAACTAATGAAAAACTGTTTTTT.